This T cell receptor beta chain is drawn from a study of beta chain features in type 1 diabetes (dated by TCRdb to 2017 to 2018). Regarding the research as a whole: Mean age, gender distribution, total cell number and subset yield did not differ between patients and healthy donors. A total of under 120,000,000 sorted cells were examined across all samples, and RNA yield correlated strongly with the number of cells per subset. The study compared the TCRB repertoires of sorted circulating CD4+ T cell subsets in recently diagnosed type 1 diabetes patients with those in matched healthy donors. Whereas all 28 donors provided naive and central memory subsets, regulatory and stem cell-like memory subsets were isolated from just 8 patients and roughly eight healthy donors.

The cysteine opens and the phenylalanine closes a CDR3 of 17 amino acids. Solely the CDR3 DNA is kept, with 51 bases framed from the first base. Sequences SGDLS (CDR1) and YYNGEE (CDR2) are obtained from the germline V gene. Germline trimming: 3 bases from V, 4 bases from J; junction bases outside gene matches: 14. The investigation overall reported the following: In all four CD4+ subsets, TCRB CDR3 length was moderately but significantly shorter in type 1 diabetes patients. Because cDNA was sequenced instead of genomic DNA, activated cells with high expression could be over-represented, although the groups did not differ in activation or CD3 levels. Shorter templates might have been favored by PCR, but patient and control samples were amplified and corrected together, so both groups would have been affected equally by any skew. Only small numbers of individuals were included in the HLA sub-analyses, which left unresolved whether HLA type had any influence on TCRB rearrangement. Naive, central memory and regulatory TCRB repertoires appeared to be more similar among patients than among healthy donors. At VDJ recombination sites, type 1 diabetes patients had fewer insertions and more deleted nucleotides, which implies abnormalities in thymic rearrangement.

The entire isolated RNA was reverse transcribed using the High Capacity cDNA Reverse Transcription Kit, and thus expressed TCRB transcripts were sequenced. Deep immunoSEQ sequencing was performed on naive, central memory and regulatory T cell samples, with an average of roughly 3.5 million total reads per sample. Sorted cells were lysed in RLT buffer, and RNA was extracted using DNase-treated RNeasy Micro or Mini kits according to cell number. To prevent cross-contamination, every cell subset was processed on its own, while patient and healthy donor samples were processed together. The immunoSEQ multiplex PCR was used to amplify TCRB sequences from cDNA, yielding 87-bp fragments that span the CDR3 region. Amplicons were sequenced on the Illumina HiSeq platform. Turning to the authors' computational methods: Synthetic template baselines were used to correct PCR bias computationally, reads within Hamming distance 2 were collapsed together, and singletons that could not be merged were discarded. Reads were aligned against IMGT so that V, D and J genes, CDR3 length and insertions or deletions at six rearrangement sites could be assigned. Within each subset, clonotype counts were normalized to the number of sorted cells before true diversity and Gini coefficients were calculated with the tcR R package. The overlap coefficient, calculated on TCRB nucleotide sequences, was used to quantify repertoire sharing. Drawn from immuneACCESS, this table holds only the in-frame rearrangements with V and J called that TCRdb kept. Clones are partly lost; checked studies trace under half to an unresolved V gene and leave the rest unexplained. For V, J and clone size, that table is used; D and trimming come from the DNA. The sample data list roughly 150,000 clones, and roughly 8% of these were observed just once. The ten largest clones capture 0.5% of the sample.

This clone was recorded only once. The specificity of this receptor is unknown. No much larger clone is present one base from it, and per-base qualities are unavailable. A single peripheral blood draw of approximately 0.11 L on average was collected from each donor into heparinised tubes. A BD FACSAria II and a panel including CD45RO, CCR7, CD25, CD127, CD95 and CD27 were used to sort naive, central memory, regulatory and stem cell-like memory CD4+ T cells. Every sorted population had a purity above 95%. Right away, PBMCs were isolated by Lymphoprep density gradient centrifugation and were stained directly, with no culture step. So that batch effects would be minimized, each experiment stained and sorted samples in pairs, pairing one healthy donor with one patient.

The chain joins TRBV9 to TRBJ2-3, with 7 central nucleotides matching TRBD2. The clonotype comes from a man younger than 35 with type 1 diabetes. The sequencing input was central memory CD4+ T cells from blood. The CDR3 has the sequence CASSAGVSGYSPDTQYF. The sequenced DNA is TGTGCCAGCAGCGCTGGGGTTAGCGGGTATTCCCCAGATACGCAGTATTTT.